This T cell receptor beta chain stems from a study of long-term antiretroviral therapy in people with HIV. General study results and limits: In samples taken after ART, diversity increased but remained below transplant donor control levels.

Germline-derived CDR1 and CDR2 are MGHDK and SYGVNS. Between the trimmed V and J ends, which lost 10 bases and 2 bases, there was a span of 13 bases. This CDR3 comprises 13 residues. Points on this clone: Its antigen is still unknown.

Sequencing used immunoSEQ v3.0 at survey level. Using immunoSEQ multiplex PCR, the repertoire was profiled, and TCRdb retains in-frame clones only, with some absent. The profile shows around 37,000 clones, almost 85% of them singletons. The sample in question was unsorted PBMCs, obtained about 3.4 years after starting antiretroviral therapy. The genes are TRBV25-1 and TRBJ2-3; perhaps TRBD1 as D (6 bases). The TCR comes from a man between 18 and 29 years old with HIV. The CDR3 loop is CAIEDSFTDTQYF. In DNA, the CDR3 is TGTGCCATCGAGGACAGTTTCACAGATACGCAGTATTTT.